This TCR beta chain was retrieved from a study of blood T cell repertoires in COVID-19. Study-wide context: COVID-19 samples, acute and convalescent, were from the United States, Italy and Spain. Sources were T cells, B-cell-depleted T cells, or PBMCs; the material itself was cDNA or gDNA.

This CDR3 contains 14 residues. V lost 8 bases and J lost 1, with 14 bases in between. CDR1 and CDR2 (germline): SGHVS, FQNEAQ. Authors' methods: Amplification with reference gene primers provided the estimates of nucleated cell counts. The repertoire was sequenced with immunoSEQ multiplex PCR; TCRdb's copy has only in-frame clones and lacks some. D and trimming come from the DNA, and the V and J calls and clone size come from that table. Of some 50,000 clones in the sample, about four fifths were seen once. This TCR was recovered from a human donor in a cohort sampled during active COVID-19. Specimen: peripheral blood. The chain combines TRBV7-8 with TRBJ2-5; tentative D call: TRBD1 (6 bases). The CDR3 protein is CASGTWDTQETQYF. The CDR3 DNA sequence: TGTGCCAGCGGGACCTGGGACACCCAAGAGACCCAGTACTTC.